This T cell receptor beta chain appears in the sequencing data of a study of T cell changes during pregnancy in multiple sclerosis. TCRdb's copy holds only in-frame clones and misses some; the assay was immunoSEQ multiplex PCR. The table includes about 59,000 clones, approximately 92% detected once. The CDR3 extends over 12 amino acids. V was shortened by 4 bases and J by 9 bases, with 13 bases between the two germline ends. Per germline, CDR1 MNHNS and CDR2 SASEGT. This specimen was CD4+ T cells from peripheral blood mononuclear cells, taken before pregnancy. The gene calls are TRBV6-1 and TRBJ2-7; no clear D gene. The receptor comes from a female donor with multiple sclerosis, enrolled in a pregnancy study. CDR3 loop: CASSVSPFLQYF. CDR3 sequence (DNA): TGTGCCAGCAGTGTCTCCCCCTTTTTGCAGTACTTC.